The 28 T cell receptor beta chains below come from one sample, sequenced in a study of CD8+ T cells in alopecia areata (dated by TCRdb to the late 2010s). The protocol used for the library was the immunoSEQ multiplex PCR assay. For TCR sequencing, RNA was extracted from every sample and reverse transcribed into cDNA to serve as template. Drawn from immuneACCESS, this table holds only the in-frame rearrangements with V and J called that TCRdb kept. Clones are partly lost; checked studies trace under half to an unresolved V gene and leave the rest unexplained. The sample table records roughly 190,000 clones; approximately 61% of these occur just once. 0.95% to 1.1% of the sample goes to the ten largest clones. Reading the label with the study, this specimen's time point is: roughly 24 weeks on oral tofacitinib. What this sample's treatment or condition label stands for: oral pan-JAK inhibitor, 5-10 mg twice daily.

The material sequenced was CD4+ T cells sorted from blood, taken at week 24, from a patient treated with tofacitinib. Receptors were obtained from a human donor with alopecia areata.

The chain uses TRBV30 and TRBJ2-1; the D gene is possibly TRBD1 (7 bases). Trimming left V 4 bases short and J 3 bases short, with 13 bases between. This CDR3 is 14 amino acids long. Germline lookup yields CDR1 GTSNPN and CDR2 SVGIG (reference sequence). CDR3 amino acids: CAWTDREDYNEQFF. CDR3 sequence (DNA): TGTGCCTGGACAGACAGGGAGGACTACAATGAGCAGTTCTTC.

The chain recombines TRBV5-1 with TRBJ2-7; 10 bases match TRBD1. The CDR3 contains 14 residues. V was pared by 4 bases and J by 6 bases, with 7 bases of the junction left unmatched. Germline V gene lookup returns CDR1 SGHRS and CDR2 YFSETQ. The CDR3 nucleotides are TGCGCCAGCAGCCAAGGGACAGGGGACGGCGAGCAGTACTTC. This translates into CASSQGTGDGEQYF. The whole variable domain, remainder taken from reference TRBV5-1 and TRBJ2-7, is KAGVTQTPRYLIKTRGQQVTLSCSPISGHRSVSWYQQTPGQGLQFLFEYFSETQRNKGNFPGRFSGRQFSNSRSEMNVSTLELGDSALYLCASSQGTGDGEQYFGPGTRLTVT.

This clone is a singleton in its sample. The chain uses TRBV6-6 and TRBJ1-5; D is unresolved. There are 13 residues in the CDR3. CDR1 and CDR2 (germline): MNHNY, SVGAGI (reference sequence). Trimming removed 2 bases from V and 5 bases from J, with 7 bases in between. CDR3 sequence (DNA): TGTGCCAGCAGTTACGACGCGGATCAGCCCCAGCATTTT. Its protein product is CASSYDADQPQHF.

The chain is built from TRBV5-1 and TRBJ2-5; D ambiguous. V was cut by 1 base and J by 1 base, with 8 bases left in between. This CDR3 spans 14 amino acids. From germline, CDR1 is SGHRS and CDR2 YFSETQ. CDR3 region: CASSLTESQETQYF. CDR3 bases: TGCGCCAGCAGCTTGACAGAGTCCCAAGAGACCCAGTACTTC.

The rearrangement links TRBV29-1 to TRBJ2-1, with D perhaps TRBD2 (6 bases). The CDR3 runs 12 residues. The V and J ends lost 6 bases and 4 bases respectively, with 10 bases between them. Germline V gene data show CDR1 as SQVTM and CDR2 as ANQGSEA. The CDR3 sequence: CSVVAGYNEQFF. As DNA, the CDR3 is TGCAGCGTCGTGGCGGGGTACAATGAGCAGTTCTTC.

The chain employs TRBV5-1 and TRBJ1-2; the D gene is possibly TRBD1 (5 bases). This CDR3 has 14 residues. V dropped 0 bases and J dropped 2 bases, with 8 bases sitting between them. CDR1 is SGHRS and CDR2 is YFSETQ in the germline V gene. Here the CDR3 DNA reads TGCGCCAGCAGCTTGGAGGCAGGGAACTATGGCTACACCTTC. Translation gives CASSLEAGNYGYTF.

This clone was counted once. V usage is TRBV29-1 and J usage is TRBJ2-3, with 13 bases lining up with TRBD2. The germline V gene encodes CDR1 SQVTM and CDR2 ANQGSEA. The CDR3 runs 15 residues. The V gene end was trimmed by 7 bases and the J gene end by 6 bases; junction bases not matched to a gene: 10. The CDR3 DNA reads TGCAGCGCCATAACTAGCGGGGGGGCCAGGGATACGCAGTATTTT. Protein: CSAITSGGARDTQYF.

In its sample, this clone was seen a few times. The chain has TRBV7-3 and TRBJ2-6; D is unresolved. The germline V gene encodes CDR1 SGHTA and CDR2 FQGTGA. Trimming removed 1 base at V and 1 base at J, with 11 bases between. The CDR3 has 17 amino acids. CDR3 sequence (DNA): TGTGCCAGCAGCTTAATGGGTGTAGAATCTGGGGCCAACGTCCTGACTTTC. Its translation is CASSLMGVESGANVLTF. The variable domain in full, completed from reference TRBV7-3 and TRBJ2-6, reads GAGVSQTPSNKVTEKGKYVELRCDPISGHTALYWYRQSLGQGPEFLIYFQGTGAADDSGLPNDRFFAVRPEGSVSTLKIQRTERGDSAVYLCASSLMGVESGANVLTFGAGSRLTVL.

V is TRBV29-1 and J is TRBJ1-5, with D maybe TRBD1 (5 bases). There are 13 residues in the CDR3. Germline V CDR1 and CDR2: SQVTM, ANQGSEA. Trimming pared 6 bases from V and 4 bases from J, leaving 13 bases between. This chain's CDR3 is CSVRDGGNQPQHF. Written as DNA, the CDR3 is TGCAGCGTCCGGGACGGGGGAAATCAGCCCCAGCATTTT.

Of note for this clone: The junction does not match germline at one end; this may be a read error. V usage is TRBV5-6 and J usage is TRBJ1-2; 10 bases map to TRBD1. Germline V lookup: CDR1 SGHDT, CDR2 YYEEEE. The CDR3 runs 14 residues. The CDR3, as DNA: TGTGCCAGCGGGAGACAGGGGGCTAAGTATGGCTACACCTTC. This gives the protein CASGRQGAKYGYTF.

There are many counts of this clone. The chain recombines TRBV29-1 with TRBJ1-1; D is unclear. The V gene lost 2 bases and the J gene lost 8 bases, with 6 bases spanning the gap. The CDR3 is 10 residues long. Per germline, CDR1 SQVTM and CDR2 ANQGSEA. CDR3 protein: CSVETLEAFF. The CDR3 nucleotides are TGCAGCGTTGAAACTTTAGAAGCTTTCTTT.

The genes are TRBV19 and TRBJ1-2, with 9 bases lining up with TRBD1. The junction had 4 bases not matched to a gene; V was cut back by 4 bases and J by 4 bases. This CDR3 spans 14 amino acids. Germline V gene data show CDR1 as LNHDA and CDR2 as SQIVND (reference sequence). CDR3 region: CASSTGQGGYGYTF. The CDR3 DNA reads TGTGCCAGTAGTACGGGACAGGGTGGCTATGGCTACACCTTC.

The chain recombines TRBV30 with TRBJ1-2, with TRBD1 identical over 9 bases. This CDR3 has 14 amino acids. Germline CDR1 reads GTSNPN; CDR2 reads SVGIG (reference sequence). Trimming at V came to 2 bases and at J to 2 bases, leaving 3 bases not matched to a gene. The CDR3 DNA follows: TGTGCCTGGAGTCTCGGACAGGGGAACTATGGCTACACCTTC. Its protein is CAWSLGQGNYGYTF.

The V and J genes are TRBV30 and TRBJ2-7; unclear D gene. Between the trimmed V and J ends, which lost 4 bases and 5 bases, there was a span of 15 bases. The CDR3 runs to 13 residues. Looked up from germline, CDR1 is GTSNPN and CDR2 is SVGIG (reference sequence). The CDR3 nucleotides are TGTGCCTGGAATAGGGTCGCCCCCGACGAGCAGTACTTC. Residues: CAWNRVAPDEQYF.

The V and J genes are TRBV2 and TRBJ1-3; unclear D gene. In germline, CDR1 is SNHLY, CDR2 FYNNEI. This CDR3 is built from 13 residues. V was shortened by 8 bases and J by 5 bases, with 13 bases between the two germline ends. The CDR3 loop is CASQGRGRNTIYF. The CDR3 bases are TGTGCCAGCCAAGGACGGGGTAGAAACACCATATATTTT.

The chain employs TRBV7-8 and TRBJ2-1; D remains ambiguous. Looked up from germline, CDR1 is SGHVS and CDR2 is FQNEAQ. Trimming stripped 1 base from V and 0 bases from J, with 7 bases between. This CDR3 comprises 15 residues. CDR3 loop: CASSLGGRSYNEQFF. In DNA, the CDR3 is TGTGCCAGCAGCTTAGGCGGACGCTCCTACAATGAGCAGTTCTTC.

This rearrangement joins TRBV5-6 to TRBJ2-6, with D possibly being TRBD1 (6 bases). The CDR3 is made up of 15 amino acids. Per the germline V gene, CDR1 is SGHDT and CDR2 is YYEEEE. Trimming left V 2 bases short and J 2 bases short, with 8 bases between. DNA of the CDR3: TGTGCCAGCAGCTTCAGGGGTGCTGGGGCCAACGTCCTGACTTTC. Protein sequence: CASSFRGAGANVLTF.

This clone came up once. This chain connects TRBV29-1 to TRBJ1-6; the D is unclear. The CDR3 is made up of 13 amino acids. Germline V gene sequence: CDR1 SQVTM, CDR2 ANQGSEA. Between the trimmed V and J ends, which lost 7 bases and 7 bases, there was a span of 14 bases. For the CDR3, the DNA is TGCAGCGCCTCCGGCGGGGTAAATTCACCCCTCCACTTT. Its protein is CSASGGVNSPLHF.

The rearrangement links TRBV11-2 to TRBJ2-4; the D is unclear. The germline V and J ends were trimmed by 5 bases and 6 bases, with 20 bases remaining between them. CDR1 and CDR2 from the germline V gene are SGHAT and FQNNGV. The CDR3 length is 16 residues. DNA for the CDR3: TGTGCCAGCAGCGTTCGGCCCGACGGTTTAATAAACATTCAGTACTTC. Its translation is CASSVRPDGLINIQYF.

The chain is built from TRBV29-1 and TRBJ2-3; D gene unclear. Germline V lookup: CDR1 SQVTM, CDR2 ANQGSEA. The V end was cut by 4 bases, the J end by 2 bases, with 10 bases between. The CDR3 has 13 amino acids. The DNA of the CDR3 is TGCAGCGTTGGGCTAGTGCTCACAGATACGCAGTATTTT. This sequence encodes CSVGLVLTDTQYF.

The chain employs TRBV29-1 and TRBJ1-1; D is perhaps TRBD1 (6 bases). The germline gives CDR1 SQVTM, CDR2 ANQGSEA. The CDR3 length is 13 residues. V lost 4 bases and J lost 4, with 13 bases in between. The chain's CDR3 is CSVGAGGLTEAFF. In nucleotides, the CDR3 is TGCAGCGTTGGGGCCGGGGGCCTCACTGAAGCTTTCTTT.

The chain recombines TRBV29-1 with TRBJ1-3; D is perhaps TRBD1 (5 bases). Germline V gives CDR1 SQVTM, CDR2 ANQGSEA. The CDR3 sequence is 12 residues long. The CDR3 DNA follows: TGCGGACATAAAAAATCTGGAAACACCATATATTTT. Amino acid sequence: CGHKKSGNTIYF.

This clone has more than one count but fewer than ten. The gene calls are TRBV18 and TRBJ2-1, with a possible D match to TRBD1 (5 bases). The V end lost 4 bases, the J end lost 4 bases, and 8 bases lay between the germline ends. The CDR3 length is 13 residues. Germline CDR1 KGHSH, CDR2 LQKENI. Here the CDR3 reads CASSLGPYNEQFF. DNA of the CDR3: TGTGCCAGCTCACTGGGGCCTTACAATGAGCAGTTCTTC.

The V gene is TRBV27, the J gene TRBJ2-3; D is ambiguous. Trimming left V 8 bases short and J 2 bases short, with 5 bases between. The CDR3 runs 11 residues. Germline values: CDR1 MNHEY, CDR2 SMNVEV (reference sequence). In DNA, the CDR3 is TGTGCCAGCGGATACACAGATACGCAGTATTTT. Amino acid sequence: CASGYTDTQYF.

The chain's CDR3 is CASSFGNRVYEQYF. The CDR3 bases are TGCGCCAGCAGCTTTGGAAACAGGGTCTACGAGCAGTACTTC. The rearrangement uses TRBV5-1 and TRBJ2-7; the D gene is possibly TRBD1 (6 bases). This CDR3 spans 14 amino acids. With 2 bases removed from V and 3 bases from J, the gap between germline ends came to 12 bases. Germline V gives CDR1 SGHRS, CDR2 YFSETQ.

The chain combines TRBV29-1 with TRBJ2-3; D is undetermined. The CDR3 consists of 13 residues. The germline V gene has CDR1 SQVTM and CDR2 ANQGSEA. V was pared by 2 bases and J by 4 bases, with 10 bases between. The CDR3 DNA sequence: TGCAGCGTTGAACCCTACACCTCAGATACGCAGTATTTT. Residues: CSVEPYTSDTQYF.

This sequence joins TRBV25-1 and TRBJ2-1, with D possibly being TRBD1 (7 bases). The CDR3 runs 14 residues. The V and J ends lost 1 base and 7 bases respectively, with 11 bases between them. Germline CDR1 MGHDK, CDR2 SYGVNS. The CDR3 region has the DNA TGTGCCAGCAGTGAATGGGCAGGGGGGAATGAGCAGTTCTTC. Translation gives CASSEWAGGNEQFF.

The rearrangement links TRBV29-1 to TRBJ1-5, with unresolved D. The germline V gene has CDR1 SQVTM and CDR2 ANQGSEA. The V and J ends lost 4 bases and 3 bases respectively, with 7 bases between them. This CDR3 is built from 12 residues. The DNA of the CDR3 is TGCAGCGTTGGGGGTTTCAATCAGCCCCAGCATTTT. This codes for CSVGGFNQPQHF.